The clone carrying this TCR beta chain was detected only a few times. Its target is unknown. 13 Jbeta primers and 60 Vbeta primers were used for the PCR. Profiling relied on immunoSEQ multiplex PCR, and the TCRdb table lists in-frame clones only, not all of them. This table holds fewer than 250,000 clones, about 77% found once. V lost 0 bases and J lost 0, with 9 bases in between. The CDR3 consists of 15 residues. This sample was taken from a study of cytomegalovirus exposure and HLA in healthy donors. Study conclusions and caveats: In vitro testing confirmed a few CMV-associated chains as specific for CMV antigens. Indistinguishable V segments such as TRBV6-2 and TRBV6-3 were excluded. A missense variant in DCLRE1C was later tied to TCR beta V- and J-gene trimming. Overall, approximately 150 TCR beta chains were annotated as cytomegalovirus-associated.

Sequenced input: PBMCs. V usage is TRBV5-7 and J usage is TRBJ1-1, with D hard to call. TRBV5-7 belongs to the ORF category, with a function that is uncertain. This receptor was taken from a woman aged 25 to 39 in good health and CMV-seronegative. The CDR3 DNA follows: TGTGCCAGCAGCTTGGAGTGGACTATGAACACTGAAGCTTTCTTT. Translation: CASSLEWTMNTEAFF.